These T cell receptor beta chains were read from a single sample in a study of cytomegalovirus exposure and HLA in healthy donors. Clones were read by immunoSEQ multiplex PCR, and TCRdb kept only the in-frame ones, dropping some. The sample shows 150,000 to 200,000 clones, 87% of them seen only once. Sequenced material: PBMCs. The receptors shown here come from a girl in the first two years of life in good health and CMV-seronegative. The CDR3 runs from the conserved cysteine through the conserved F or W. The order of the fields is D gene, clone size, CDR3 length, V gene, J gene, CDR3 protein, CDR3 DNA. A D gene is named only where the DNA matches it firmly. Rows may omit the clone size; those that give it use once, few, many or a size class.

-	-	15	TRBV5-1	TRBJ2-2	CASSLAPGNTGELFF	TGCGCCAGCAGCTTGGCCCCAGGAAACACCGGGGAGCTGTTTTTT
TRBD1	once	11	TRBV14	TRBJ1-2	CASKTGAGYTF	TGTGCCAGCAAGACAGGGGCTGGCTACACCTTC
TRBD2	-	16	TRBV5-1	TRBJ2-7	CASSLEGGRPWDEQYF	TGCGCCAGCAGCTTGGAAGGCGGGAGACCTTGGGACGAGCAGTACTTC
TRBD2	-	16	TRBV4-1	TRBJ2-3	CASSQDRGGGADTQYF	TGCGCCAGCAGCCAAGATCGAGGCGGGGGAGCAGATACGCAGTATTTT
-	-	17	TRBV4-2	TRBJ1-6	CASSLSGGGRTNSPLHF	TGTGCCAGCAGCCTAAGTGGGGGAGGACGGACTAATTCACCCCTCCACTTT
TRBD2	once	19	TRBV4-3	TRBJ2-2	CASSRMRTSGSGSTGELFF	TGCGCCAGCAGCAGAATGCGGACTAGCGGGAGCGGGAGCACCGGGGAGCTGTTTTTT
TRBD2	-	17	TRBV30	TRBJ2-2	CAWSVFGGGPNTGELFF	TGTGCCTGGAGTGTATTTGGCGGGGGACCGAACACCGGGGAGCTGTTTTTT
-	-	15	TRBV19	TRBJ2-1	CASSTYGISYNEQFF	TGTGCCAGTAGTACTTACGGGATCTCCTACAATGAGCAGTTCTTC
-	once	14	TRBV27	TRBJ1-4	CASSLRGTNEKLFF	TGTGCCAGCAGTTTGCGGGGCACTAATGAAAAACTGTTTTTT
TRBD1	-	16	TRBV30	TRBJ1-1	CAWSGLTPDRGTEAFF	TGTGCCTGGAGTGGCTTAACCCCCGACAGGGGAACTGAAGCTTTCTTT
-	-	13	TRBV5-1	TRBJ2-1	CASARGSYNEQFF	TGCGCCAGCGCAAGGGGCTCCTACAATGAGCAGTTCTTC
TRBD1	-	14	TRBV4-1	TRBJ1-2	CASSQVGQGNGYTF	TGCGCCAGCAGCCAAGTCGGACAGGGGAATGGCTACACCTTC
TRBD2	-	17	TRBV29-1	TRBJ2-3	CSVDRRRAGGFTDTQYF	TGCAGCGTTGACCGCCGGAGAGCGGGAGGGTTCACAGATACGCAGTATTTT
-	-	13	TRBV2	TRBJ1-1	CASIPDMNTEAFF	TGTGCCAGCATCCCAGACATGAACACTGAAGCTTTCTTT
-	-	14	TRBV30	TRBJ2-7	CAWSGGRGSYEQYF	TGTGCCTGGAGTGGGGGGCGGGGGTCCTACGAGCAGTACTTC
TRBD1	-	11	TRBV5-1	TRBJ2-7	CASSQGVEQYF	TGCGCCAGCAGCCAGGGGGTCGAGCAGTACTTC
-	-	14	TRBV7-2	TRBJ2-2	CASSSSGTTGELFF	TGTGCCAGCAGTTCAAGCGGCACCACCGGGGAGCTGTTTTTT
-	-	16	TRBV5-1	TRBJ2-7	CASSLAGGDTSYEQYF	TGCGCCAGCAGCTTGGCCGGGGGTGATACCTCCTACGAGCAGTACTTC
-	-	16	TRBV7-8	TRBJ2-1	CASRPPGLDLLVEQFF	TGTGCCAGCAGACCCCCGGGACTTGACCTCCTGGTGGAGCAGTTCTTC
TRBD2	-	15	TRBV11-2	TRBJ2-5	CASSLGGGGWETQYF	TGTGCCAGCAGCTTAGGCGGGGGGGGGTGGGAGACCCAGTACTTC
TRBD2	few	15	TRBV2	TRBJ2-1	CASSEQRGNYNEQFF	TGTGCCAGCAGTGAGCAGCGGGGGAACTACAATGAGCAGTTCTTC
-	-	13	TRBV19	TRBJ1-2	CASSNVLGDGYTF	TGTGCCAGTAGTAACGTCCTCGGGGATGGCTACACCTTC